The T cell receptor (beta chain) described here comes from a study of shared clonotypes between healthy human individuals. Study in general: Each donor's CD4 naive and CD4 memory cells filled three plates apiece, CD8 naive two, and CD8 memory one.

Regarding this clone: The antigen remains undetermined.

At a deep level, the assay was run. Authors' methods: ImmunoSEQ output held junction-only sequences without quality scores, so filtering differed. TCRdb's copy holds only in-frame clones and misses some; the assay was immunoSEQ multiplex PCR. V, J and clone size were drawn from that table, and D and trimming were deduced from the DNA. The data hold 1.6 million or so clones, with around 98.5% observed a single time. The CDR3 spans 21 residues. Germline lookup yields CDR1 SGHDN and CDR2 FVKESK. V lost 1 base to trimming and J lost 0 bases; unmatched junction nucleotides: 14. General study findings and limits: Generation probabilities were higher for clonotypes shared across all four sorted-subset donors than for unshared ones.

Source material: naive CD4+ T cells sorted from blood. Sample subset: CD45RA+ positively selected. This clonotype was obtained from a man aged 25 to 40 in good health. This sequence joins TRBV14 and TRBJ2-1; TRBD2 aligns across 11 bases. In nucleotides, the CDR3 is TGTGCCAGCAGCCAAGGACTAGCGGGACGCCCTCCCCTGAGCTCCTACAATGAGCAGTTCTTC. Residues: CASSQGLAGRPPLSSYNEQFF.